Listed below are T cell receptor beta chains from one sample, sequenced in a study of blood T cells in healthy people across ages. TCRdb ran MiXCR on the 5' RACE reads and lists one entry per CDR3 protein. The sample has more than 650,000 distinct CDR3 sequences, less than 70% seen once. Sequences were obtained from blood. These receptors were collected from a man older than 75 in good health. Each CDR3 is given with its conserved first and last residue. A D gene is named only where the DNA matches it firmly. Clone size is not always given. Where it is, it says once, few, many or a class for expanded clones.

j_gene | v_gene | abundance | d_gene | CDR3nt | CDR3aa
TRBJ2-1 | TRBV24-1 | - | - | TGTGCCACCGGTGGCCGGGTCCCCTACAATGAGCAGTTCTTC | CATGGRVPYNEQFF
TRBJ2-5 | TRBV29-1 | - | TRBD1 | TGCAGCGTTGAGGACAGGAAAAATGAGCAGTACTTC | CSVEDRKNEQYF
TRBJ2-7 | TRBV5-1 | - | TRBD2 | TGCGCCAGCAGCTTGGGGGGACTAGCGGCCGAACGGTACTTC | CASSLGGLAAERYF
TRBJ2-5 | TRBV15 | many | TRBD1 | TGTGCCACCAGCAGAGACCGACAGGGCTCTCTTGGGACCCAGTACTTC | CATSRDRQGSLGTQYF
TRBJ2-3 | TRBV7-3 | - | - | TGTGCCAGCAGCTTAACGGCCACGGCGGGCACAGATACGCAGTATTTT | CASSLTATAGTDTQYF
TRBJ2-7 | TRBV5-1 | - | - | TGCGCCAGCAGCTCGGCCCTGACTAGTGACGAGCAGTACTTC | CASSSALTSDEQYF
TRBJ2-6 | TRBV6-1 | once | - | TGTGCCAGCAGTGAAAAGCCGGAACGGTCTGGGGCCAACGTCCCGACTTTC | CASSEKPERSGANVPTF
TRBJ2-1 | TRBV20-1 | once | TRBD2 | TGCAGTGCTGCAGCGGGGGGGGATGAGCAGTTCTTC | CSAAAGGDEQFF
TRBJ2-4 | TRBV2 | once | - | TGTGCCAGGTCTAGCGCGAGGTTGGGGGAGCAGTACTTC | CARSSARLGEQYF
TRBJ2-1 | TRBV6-1 | once | - | TGTGCCAGCAGCCACGACCCAGTTAGGACCCAGTTCTTC | CASSHDPVRTQFF
TRBJ1-1 | TRBV12-3/TRBV12-4 | - | TRBD1 | TGTGCCAGCAGTCTTAGGACAGGCGCAATCGACACTGAAGCTTTCTTT | CASSLRTGAIDTEAFF
TRBJ2-3 | TRBV20-1 | - | TRBD2 | TGCAGTGCTAGGGCTTGGCTAGCGGGAGCAGATACGCAGTATTTT | CSARAWLAGADTQYF
TRBJ2-2 | TRBV29-1 | - | - | TGCAGCGTTGGGACAGTCGGGGAGCTGTTTTTT | CSVGTVGELFF
TRBJ2-3 | TRBV6-1 | - | TRBD2 | TGTGCCAGCAGTGGGCCCTTACTAGCGGGGGGACCGCAGCACAGAGACGCGTATTTT | CASSGPLLAGGPQHRDAYF
TRBJ2-7 | TRBV5-5 | - | TRBD2 | TGTGCCAGCAGCGAAAGCGGGACCGCCTACGAGCAGTACTTC | CASSESGTAYEQYF
TRBJ2-7 | TRBV6-5 | - | - | TGTGCCAGCAGCTGGAACAGGGTATCCTACGAGCAGTACTTC | CASSWNRVSYEQYF
TRBJ2-5 | TRBV3-1 | - | TRBD1 | TGTGCCAGCATCCAAGGGGGCAGTTACCAAGAGACCCAGTACTTC | CASIQGGSYQETQYF